This entry lists 28 T cell receptor beta chains sequenced from one sample in a study of blood T cell repertoires in COVID-19. Here immunoSEQ multiplex PCR was the method, and the copy in TCRdb shows in-frame clones only, minus some. This sample carries 240,000 or so clones, roughly 82% of them seen once, and the ten largest clones take about 12%. Sequences were obtained from peripheral blood. Receptors were obtained from an elderly man with acute or convalescent COVID-19.

The CDR3 loop is CASSITVGNYGYTF. The CDR3 coding sequence is TGTGCCAGTAGTATCACGGTTGGTAACTATGGCTACACCTTC. This chain uses TRBV19 with TRBJ1-2; no firm D call. Germline assignment: CDR1 LNHDA and CDR2 SQIVND (reference sequence). The CDR3 is made up of 14 amino acids. With 3 bases removed from V and 1 base from J, the gap between germline ends came to 9 bases. Full variable domain (missing parts from reference TRBV19 and TRBJ1-2): DGGITQSPKYLFRKEGQNVTLSCEQNLNHDAMYWYRQDPGQGLRLIYYSQIVNDFQKGDIAEGYSVSREKKESFPLTVTSAQKNPTAFYLCASSITVGNYGYTFGSGTRLTVV.

V is TRBV12-5 and J is TRBJ2-3, with 12 nucleotides matching TRBD2. CDR3 size: 17 residues. Germline lookup yields CDR1 LGHNT and CDR2 FRNRAP. V lost 4 bases and J lost 6; bases outside the gene matches: 11. CDR3 protein: CASGSGLAGSSVDTQYF. The DNA for the CDR3 is TGTGCTAGTGGTTCAGGACTAGCGGGGTCTAGTGTGGATACGCAGTATTTT.

The gene calls are TRBV12-3 or TRBV12-4 and TRBJ2-1; possible D gene TRBD2, 5 bases. The V and J ends lost 6 bases and 11 bases respectively, with 17 bases between them. The CDR3 is 13 amino acids. The CDR3 reads CASSLGSALKQFF. CDR3 DNA sequence: TGTGCCAGCAGCCTGGGTAGCGCGCTCAAGCAGTTCTTC.

V and J are TRBV2 and TRBJ1-4; the match to TRBD1 covers 8 bases. The CDR3 is made up of 15 amino acids. V shed 6 bases and J 5 bases; nucleotides not matched to a gene: 8. The germline V gene encodes CDR1 SNHLY and CDR2 FYNNEI. The chain's CDR3 is CASRELDRANEKLFF. CDR3 DNA: TGTGCCAGCAGAGAGTTGGACAGGGCGAATGAAAAACTGTTTTTT.

The chain recombines TRBV19 with TRBJ1-1; 7 nucleotides agree with TRBD1. Germline CDR1 LNHDA, CDR2 SQIVND (reference sequence). Trimming at V came to 3 bases and at J to 6 bases, leaving 7 bases not matched to a gene. There are 14 residues in the CDR3. The CDR3 sequence: CASSIGQVGAEAFF. The DNA of the CDR3 is TGTGCCAGTAGTATCGGACAGGTCGGGGCTGAAGCTTTCTTT.

V and J are TRBV7-9 and TRBJ1-2; the D is unclear. This CDR3 has 14 residues. The V gene lost 3 bases and the J gene lost 2 bases, with 10 bases spanning the gap. From germline, CDR1 is SEHNR and CDR2 FQNEAQ (reference sequence). DNA of the CDR3: TGTGCCAGCAGCTTGGCTCAGGCGAACTATGGCTACACCTTC. It is translated as CASSLAQANYGYTF.

This sequence joins TRBV2 and TRBJ2-5; 15 nucleotides align to TRBD2. Looked up from germline, CDR1 is SNHLY and CDR2 is FYNNEI. The CDR3 contains 19 residues. V dropped 7 bases and J dropped 4; count of bases not matched to a gene: 16. The CDR3 DNA reads as TGTGCCAGCACCCTCCGGACTAGCGGGGGGGGGAGTGGGCGAGAGACCCAGTACTTC. Amino acid sequence: CASTLRTSGGGSGRETQYF.

The V call is TRBV11-2, the J call TRBJ2-5; D might be TRBD2 (5 bases). The ends were cut back, 1 base at V and 0 bases at J, with 9 bases in the middle. The CDR3 is 15 residues long. The germline V gene encodes CDR1 SGHAT and CDR2 FQNNGV. CDR3 DNA: TGTGCCAGCAGCTTAGCCCCGGGGAACCAAGAGACCCAGTACTTC. Translation: CASSLAPGNQETQYF.

The rearrangement uses TRBV29-1 and TRBJ1-2, with TRBD1 as a possible D gene (5 bases). CDR3 size: 11 residues. With 8 bases removed from V and 6 bases from J, the gap between germline ends came to 13 bases. Per the germline V gene, CDR1 is SQVTM and CDR2 is ANQGSEA. DNA of the CDR3: TGCAGCTCCAACGGGGGGGATGGCTACACCTTC. It codes for CSSNGGDGYTF. Filled out from reference TRBV29-1 and TRBJ1-2, the complete variable domain reads SAVISQKPSRDICQRGTSLTIQCQVDSQVTMMFWYRQQPGQSLTLIATANQGSEATYESGFVIDKFPISRPNLTFSTLTVSNMSPEDSSIYLCSSNGGDGYTFGSGTRLTVV.

The J gene is TRBJ2-7, the V gene TRBV11-2; 8 bases map to TRBD2. Germline values: CDR1 SGHAT, CDR2 FQNNGV. After removal of 6 bases from V and 6 bases from J, the junction contained 4 bases not matched to a gene. The CDR3 extends over 12 amino acids. This CDR3 is CASRAAGGEQYF. In DNA, the CDR3 is TGTGCCAGCAGGGCGGCGGGAGGCGAGCAGTACTTC.

The V call is TRBV18, the J call TRBJ2-5; perhaps TRBD2 as D (5 bases). This CDR3 has 15 amino acids. CDR1 is KGHSH and CDR2 is LQKENI in the germline V gene. V dropped 3 bases and J dropped 2 bases, with 13 bases sitting between them. The DNA of the CDR3 is TGTGCCAGCTCACCGACTCCTGGACTGCAAGAGACCCAGTACTTC. It codes for CASSPTPGLQETQYF.

This chain links TRBV28 with TRBJ2-6; D is uncertain. The V gene lost 3 bases and the J gene lost 2 bases, with 2 bases spanning the gap. The CDR3 is 13 residues long. Germline V gene lookup returns CDR1 MDHEN and CDR2 SYDVKM. The CDR3 reads CASSFAGANVLTF. CDR3 bases: TGTGCCAGCAGTTTCGCTGGGGCCAACGTCCTGACTTTC. Full variable domain (missing parts from reference TRBV28 and TRBJ2-6): DVKVTQSSRYLVKRTGEKVFLECVQDMDHENMFWYRQDPGLGLRLIYFSYDVKMKEKGDIPEGYSVSREKKERFSLILESASTNQTSMYLCASSFAGANVLTFGAGSRLTVL.

The genes are TRBV10-3 and TRBJ1-5, with 11 bases matching TRBD1. V lost 0 bases, J lost 7 bases, and 8 bases stayed unmatched. From germline, CDR1 is ENHRY and CDR2 SYGVKD. The CDR3 covers 17 residues. The CDR3 loop is CAISESVPGQGDQPQHF. Here the CDR3 DNA reads TGTGCCATCAGTGAGTCGGTACCGGGACAGGGGGACCAGCCCCAGCATTTT.

J is TRBJ1-5 and V is TRBV19, with TRBD1 matching 7 bases. Germline-derived CDR1 and CDR2 are LNHDA and SQIVND (reference sequence). The CDR3 has 15 residues. V dropped 6 bases and J dropped 3; count of bases not matched to a gene: 8. CDR3 loop: CASRLTGVSNQPQHF. As DNA, the CDR3 is TGTGCCAGTAGGCTTACAGGGGTCTCCAATCAGCCCCAGCATTTT.

The chain combines TRBV19 with TRBJ1-3, with D maybe TRBD1 (5 bases). Germline V gives CDR1 LNHDA, CDR2 SQIVND (reference sequence). V was shortened by 3 bases and J by 11 bases, with 14 bases between the two germline ends. The CDR3 is made up of 13 amino acids. The CDR3 protein is CASSMGRPGAIYF. The DNA of the CDR3 is TGTGCCAGTAGTATGGGGCGCCCCGGCGCCATATATTTT.

This sequence joins TRBV12-3 or TRBV12-4 and TRBJ2-7; 7 bases match TRBD1. The length of the CDR3 is 13 residues. The J segment lost 6 bases and the V segment lost 6 bases, leaving 8 bases of the junction unmatched. The CDR3 region is CASSYRPGGEQYF. As DNA, the CDR3 is TGTGCCAGCAGCTACCGGCCAGGGGGCGAGCAGTACTTC.

The chain joins TRBV5-6 to TRBJ1-5; D remains unclear. V shed 3 bases and J shed 5 bases, with 9 bases lying between them. From germline, CDR1 is SGHDT and CDR2 YYEEEE. This CDR3 has 13 amino acids. CDR3 in DNA: TGTGCCAGCAGCTCTACGGGTTATCAGCCCCAGCATTTT. This translates into CASSSTGYQPQHF. The variable domain in full, with the rest retrieved from reference TRBV5-6 and TRBJ1-5, is DAGVTQSPTHLIKTRGQQVTLRCSPKSGHDTVSWYQQALGQGPQFIFQYYEEEERQRGNFPDRFSGHQFPNYSSELNVNALLLGDSALYLCASSSTGYQPQHFGDGTRLSIL.

This sequence joins TRBV4-3 and TRBJ1-2; D perhaps matches TRBD1 (5 bases). CDR1 LGHNA and CDR2 YSLEER come from the germline V gene. V lost 0 bases to trimming and J lost 7 bases, with 12 bases between them. CDR3 length: 14 residues. In nucleotides, the CDR3 is TGCGCCAGCAGCCAAGATGGCCAGGGCTCTGGCTACACCTTC. Translated: CASSQDGQGSGYTF.

V usage is TRBV2 and J usage is TRBJ2-2; D is unclear. V lost 2 bases, J lost 2 bases, and 9 bases lay in between. CDR3 size: 15 residues. Germline CDR1 SNHLY, CDR2 FYNNEI. Here the CDR3 DNA reads TGTGCCAGCAGTGAATTCCAGATAAACACCGGGGAGCTGTTTTTT. As protein: CASSEFQINTGELFF.

CDR3 loop: CASSLPVLAGTGELFF. The CDR3 region has the DNA TGTGCCAGCAGCTTGCCGGTCTTAGCGGGAACCGGGGAGCTGTTTTTT. This chain uses TRBV5-4 with TRBJ2-2, with 8 bases fitting TRBD2. The CDR3 consists of 16 residues. V shed 1 base and J 5 bases; nucleotides not matched to a gene: 7. Germline V gives CDR1 SGHNT, CDR2 YYREEE (reference sequence).

This clone was detected once. The chain combines TRBV6-5 with TRBJ2-7; 7 bases match TRBD2. The junction had 3 bases not matched to a gene; V was cut back by 0 bases and J by 4 bases. CDR3 size: 14 residues. Germline V lookup: CDR1 MNHEY, CDR2 SVGAGI. CDR3 nucleotide sequence: TGTGCCAGCAGTTACTCCGGGAGGCAATACGAGCAGTACTTC. Amino acids: CASSYSGRQYEQYF.

The chain is built from TRBV5-1 and TRBJ1-1; maybe TRBD1 (5 bases). Germline assignment: CDR1 SGHRS and CDR2 YFSETQ. There are 13 residues in the CDR3. The germline V and J ends were trimmed by 4 bases and 12 bases, with 19 bases remaining between them. The CDR3 spells CASSAGVGDLPFF. DNA for the CDR3: TGCGCCAGCAGCGCGGGGGTCGGGGATTTACCTTTCTTT.

Concerning this clone: This sample also contains other DNA sequences that code for the same CDR3. The chain uses TRBV5-1 and TRBJ1-2; 9 bases align to TRBD1. Germline V gene data show CDR1 as SGHRS and CDR2 as YFSETQ. The CDR3 has 13 amino acids. V lost 4 bases to trimming and J lost 6 bases; unmatched junction nucleotides: 4. DNA of the CDR3: TGCGCCAGCAGCCCGCGGACAGGGGATGGCTACACCTTC. Translating gives CASSPRTGDGYTF.

The rearrangement uses TRBV6-5 and TRBJ1-1; D gene ambiguous. Germline assignment: CDR1 MNHEY and CDR2 SVGAGI. This CDR3 is built from 12 residues. With 4 bases removed from V and 8 bases from J, the gap between germline ends came to 11 bases. CDR3 amino acids: CASSFGVKEAFF. DNA for the CDR3: TGTGCCAGCAGTTTCGGGGTTAAGGAAGCTTTCTTT.

This chain joins TRBV10-3 and TRBJ1-2; 9 bases fit TRBD1. CDR1 and CDR2 (germline): ENHRY, SYGVKD. Trimming at V came to 5 bases and at J to 0 bases, leaving 7 bases not matched to a gene. The CDR3 has 16 amino acids. The CDR3 protein is CAISPQGAQPNYGYTF. In nucleotides, the CDR3 is TGTGCCATCAGTCCACAGGGGGCGCAGCCTAACTATGGCTACACCTTC.

The chain joins TRBV18 to TRBJ1-3, with 7 bases that match TRBD1. J lost 0 bases, V lost 5 bases, and 7 bases had no gene match. The CDR3 covers 16 residues. CDR1 is KGHSH, CDR2 LQKENI, per germline. CDR3 coding DNA: TGTGCCAGCTCAGCGGGACAGCCAAGCTCTGGAAACACCATATATTTT. It is translated as CASSAGQPSSGNTIYF.

The V and J genes are TRBV7-9 and TRBJ1-5; 10 nucleotides align to TRBD1. J was trimmed by 4 bases and V by 3 bases; bases with no gene match: 9. Germline assignment: CDR1 SEHNR and CDR2 FQNEAQ (reference sequence). The CDR3 runs 17 residues. The CDR3 here is CASSFGTGVVVNQPQHF. The CDR3 region has the DNA TGTGCCAGCAGCTTTGGGACAGGGGTGGTCGTTAATCAGCCCCAGCATTTT.

This sequence joins TRBV28 and TRBJ2-1; 9 bases line up with TRBD1. This CDR3 contains 13 residues. The germline V gene has CDR1 MDHEN and CDR2 SYDVKM. J was trimmed by 5 bases and V by 6 bases; bases with no gene match: 2. CDR3 amino acids: CASRGQGNNEQFF. The CDR3, as DNA: TGTGCCAGCAGGGGACAGGGAAACAATGAGCAGTTCTTC. The full variable domain, its missing parts supplied by reference TRBV28 and TRBJ2-1, is DVKVTQSSRYLVKRTGEKVFLECVQDMDHENMFWYRQDPGLGLRLIYFSYDVKMKEKGDIPEGYSVSREKKERFSLILESASTNQTSMYLCASRGQGNNEQFFGPGTRLTVL.